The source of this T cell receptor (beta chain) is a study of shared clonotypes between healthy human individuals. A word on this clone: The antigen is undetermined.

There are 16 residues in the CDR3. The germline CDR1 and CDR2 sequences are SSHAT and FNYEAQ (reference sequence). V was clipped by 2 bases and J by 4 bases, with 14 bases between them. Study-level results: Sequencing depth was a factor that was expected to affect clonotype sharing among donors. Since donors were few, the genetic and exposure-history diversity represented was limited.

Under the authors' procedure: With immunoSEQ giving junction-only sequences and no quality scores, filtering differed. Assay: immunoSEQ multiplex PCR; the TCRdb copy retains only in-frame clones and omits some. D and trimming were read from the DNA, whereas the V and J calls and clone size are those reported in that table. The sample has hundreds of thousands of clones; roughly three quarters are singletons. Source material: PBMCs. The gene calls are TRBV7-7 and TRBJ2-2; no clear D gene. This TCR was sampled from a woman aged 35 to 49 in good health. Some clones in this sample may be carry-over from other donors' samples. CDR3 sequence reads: CASSLLPPQATGELFF. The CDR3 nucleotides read TGTGCCAGCAGCTTACTTCCCCCCCAGGCCACCGGGGAGCTGTTTTTT.